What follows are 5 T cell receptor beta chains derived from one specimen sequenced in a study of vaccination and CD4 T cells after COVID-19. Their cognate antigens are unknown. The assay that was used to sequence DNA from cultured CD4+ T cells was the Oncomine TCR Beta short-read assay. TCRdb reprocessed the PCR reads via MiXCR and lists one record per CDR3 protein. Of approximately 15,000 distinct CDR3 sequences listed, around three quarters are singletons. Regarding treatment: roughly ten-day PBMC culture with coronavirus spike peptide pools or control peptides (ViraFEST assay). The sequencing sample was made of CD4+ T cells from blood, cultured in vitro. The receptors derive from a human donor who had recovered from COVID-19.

CDR3 coding DNA: TGTGCCAGCAGTTTATCCTATAGCGGAGGGACCCAGTACTTC. Translated: CASSLSYSGGTQYF. V gene TRBV27 combines with J gene TRBJ2-5; maybe TRBD2 (6 bases). This CDR3 contains 14 residues. With 0 bases removed from V and 7 bases from J, the gap between germline ends came to 12 bases. Germline loops: CDR1 MNHEY, CDR2 SMNVEV (reference sequence).

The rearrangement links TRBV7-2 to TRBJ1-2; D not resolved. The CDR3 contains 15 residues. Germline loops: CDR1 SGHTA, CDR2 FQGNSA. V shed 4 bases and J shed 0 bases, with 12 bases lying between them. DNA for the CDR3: TGTGCCAGCAGCTCTGGGCGGAGTTCTAACTATGGCTACACCTTC. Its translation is CASSSGRSSNYGYTF.

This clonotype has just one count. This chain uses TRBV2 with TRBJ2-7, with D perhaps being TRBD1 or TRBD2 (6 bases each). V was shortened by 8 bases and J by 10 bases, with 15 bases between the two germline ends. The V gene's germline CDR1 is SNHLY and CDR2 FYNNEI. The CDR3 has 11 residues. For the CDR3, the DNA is TGTGCCAGCGGGACACTAGCTACCCAGTACTTC. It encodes CASGTLATQYF.

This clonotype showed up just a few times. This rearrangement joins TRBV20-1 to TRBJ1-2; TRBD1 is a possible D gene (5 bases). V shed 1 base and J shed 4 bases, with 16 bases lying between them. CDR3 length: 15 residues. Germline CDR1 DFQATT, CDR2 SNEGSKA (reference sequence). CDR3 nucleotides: TGCAGTGCTAGAGGGAACAGGCGGACACTCTATGGCTACACCTTC. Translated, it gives CSARGNRRTLYGYTF.

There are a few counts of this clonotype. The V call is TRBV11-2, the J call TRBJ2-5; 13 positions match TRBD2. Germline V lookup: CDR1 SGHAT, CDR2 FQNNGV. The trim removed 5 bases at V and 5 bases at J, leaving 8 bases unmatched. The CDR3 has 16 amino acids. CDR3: CASSPPGLAGLETQYF. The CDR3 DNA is TGTGCCAGCAGCCCCCCGGGACTAGCGGGATTGGAGACCCAGTACTTC.